This is a list of T cell receptor beta chains from one sample in a study of graft-versus-host responses after intestinal transplantation. Method: immunoSEQ multiplex PCR; TCRdb's copy keeps in-frame clones and lacks some. The sample carries under 95,000 clones, about 89% recorded once. Their recognized antigens are unknown. Sequencing used unstimulated CD8+ T cells sorted from spleen or lymph node cells, obtained before intestinal transplant. The receptors were gathered from a human donor who received an intestinal transplant. Both conserved end residues are part of each CDR3. The order of the fields is V gene, D gene, clone size, CDR3 length, J gene, CDR3 DNA, CDR3 protein. D genes are given only for firm matches. Some rows have no size entry. The others give once, few or many, or a class for an expanded clone.

v_call: TRBV4-1
d_call: NA
clone_size: NA
cdr3_length: 15
j_call: TRBJ2-7
cdr3_nt: TGCGCCAGCAGCCCTCGCGGTGGGAGCCGAGGCGAGCAGTACTTC
cdr3_aa: CASSPRGGSRGEQYF

v_call: TRBV28
d_call: NA
clone_size: NA
cdr3_length: 16
j_call: TRBJ2-4
cdr3_nt: TGTGCCAGCAGTTTAACGGTTAGCGGAGCCAAAAACATTCAGTACTTC
cdr3_aa: CASSLTVSGAKNIQYF

v_call: TRBV4-1
d_call: NA
clone_size: NA
cdr3_length: 16
j_call: TRBJ2-5
cdr3_nt: TGCGCCAGCAGCCAGCTTATACTAGCTCCAAGGGAGACCCAGTACTTC
cdr3_aa: CASSQLILAPRETQYF

v_call: TRBV6-5
d_call: TRBD1
clone_size: NA
cdr3_length: 16
j_call: TRBJ2-7
cdr3_nt: TGTGCCAGCAGTTACTCGAGGGCAGGGGGCAGGGACGAGCAGTACTTC
cdr3_aa: CASSYSRAGGRDEQYF

v_call: TRBV5-1
d_call: NA
clone_size: NA
cdr3_length: 14
j_call: TRBJ1-2
cdr3_nt: TGCGCCAGCAGCTTGGTTCCTCCGAACTATGGCTACACCTTC
cdr3_aa: CASSLVPPNYGYTF

v_call: TRBV9
d_call: NA
clone_size: NA
cdr3_length: 13
j_call: TRBJ2-7
cdr3_nt: TGTGCCAGCAGCGTATCTGGCGGCGACGAGCAGTACTTC
cdr3_aa: CASSVSGGDEQYF

v_call: TRBV4-1
d_call: NA
clone_size: NA
cdr3_length: 13
j_call: TRBJ1-1
cdr3_nt: TGCGCCAGCAGCCCGCCAGGGGACACTGAAGCCTTCTTT
cdr3_aa: CASSPPGDTEAFF

v_call: TRBV9
d_call: NA
clone_size: NA
cdr3_length: 15
j_call: TRBJ1-4
cdr3_nt: TGTGCCAGCAGCGTAGGAACCGTTTCGGGGGAAAAACTGTTTTTT
cdr3_aa: CASSVGTVSGEKLFF

v_call: TRBV6-6
d_call: NA
clone_size: NA
cdr3_length: 15
j_call: TRBJ1-2
cdr3_nt: TGTGCCAGCAGTTACTCAGTGGGGGCGAAACATGGCTACACCTTC
cdr3_aa: CASSYSVGAKHGYTF

v_call: TRBV4-1
d_call: NA
clone_size: few
cdr3_length: 15
j_call: TRBJ1-5
cdr3_nt: TGCGCCAGCAGCCAAGATCTCGGGCGAGGGCAGCCCCAGCATTTT
cdr3_aa: CASSQDLGRGQPQHF

v_call: TRBV27
d_call: TRBD1
clone_size: NA
cdr3_length: 14
j_call: TRBJ2-7
cdr3_nt: TGTGCCAGCAGTGCCGGGACAGGGGGCCGCGAGCAGTACTTC
cdr3_aa: CASSAGTGGREQYF

v_call: TRBV7-9
d_call: NA
clone_size: NA
cdr3_length: 14
j_call: TRBJ2-1
cdr3_nt: TGTGCCAGCATCCCACAGGGGGGGGGCAATGAGCAGTTCTTC
cdr3_aa: CASIPQGGGNEQFF

v_call: TRBV4-1
d_call: NA
clone_size: NA
cdr3_length: 16
j_call: TRBJ2-2
cdr3_nt: TGCGCCAGCAGCCAAGGGTCCGGGGAAAGTACCGGGGAGCTGTTTTTT
cdr3_aa: CASSQGSGESTGELFF

v_call: TRBV5-4
d_call: TRBD2
clone_size: NA
cdr3_length: 16
j_call: TRBJ2-2
cdr3_nt: TGTGCCAGCAGCGCCCGACTAGCGGGAAAAACCGGGGAGCTGTTTTTT
cdr3_aa: CASSARLAGKTGELFF

v_call: TRBV6-6
d_call: TRBD1
clone_size: NA
cdr3_length: 14
j_call: TRBJ1-1
cdr3_nt: TGTGCCAGCAGTTATGGACAGGGTGGTACTGAAGCTTTCTTT
cdr3_aa: CASSYGQGGTEAFF

v_call: TRBV27
d_call: NA
clone_size: NA
cdr3_length: 14
j_call: TRBJ1-5
cdr3_nt: TGTGCCAGCGCCCGGGGGGGGAGCAATCAGCCCCAGCATTTT
cdr3_aa: CASARGGSNQPQHF

v_call: TRBV6-1
d_call: NA
clone_size: NA
cdr3_length: 15
j_call: TRBJ2-1
cdr3_nt: TGTGCCAGCAGTGAAGGCAGTTATTCCTACAATGAGCAGTTCTTC
cdr3_aa: CASSEGSYSYNEQFF

v_call: TRBV2
d_call: TRBD1
clone_size: NA
cdr3_length: 16
j_call: TRBJ1-2
cdr3_nt: TGTGCCAGCAGTTCAAAACCGGGACAGGGAAACTATGGCTACACCTTC
cdr3_aa: CASSSKPGQGNYGYTF

v_call: TRBV7-2
d_call: TRBD2
clone_size: NA
cdr3_length: 15
j_call: TRBJ2-1
cdr3_nt: TGTGCCAGCAGCTTACGGACTAGGCCATACAATGAGCAGTTCTTC
cdr3_aa: CASSLRTRPYNEQFF

v_call: TRBV28
d_call: TRBD1
clone_size: NA
cdr3_length: 19
j_call: TRBJ2-6
cdr3_nt: TGTGCCAGCAGTTTAACCCCACAGGGGATCGGCTCTGGGGCCAACGTCCTGACTTTC
cdr3_aa: CASSLTPQGIGSGANVLTF

v_call: TRBV7-6
d_call: TRBD2
clone_size: NA
cdr3_length: 21
j_call: TRBJ2-5
cdr3_nt: TGTGCCAGCAGCTTAGTGCCGGGACTAGCGGGGGGGCCTCCGTACCAAGAGACCCAGTACTTC
cdr3_aa: CASSLVPGLAGGPPYQETQYF

v_call: TRBV9
d_call: TRBD1
clone_size: NA
cdr3_length: 15
j_call: TRBJ2-3
cdr3_nt: TGTGCCAGCAGCGGGAGACAGGGGAGTACAGATACGCAGTATTTT
cdr3_aa: CASSGRQGSTDTQYF

v_call: TRBV6-5
d_call: NA
clone_size: NA
cdr3_length: 15
j_call: TRBJ2-1
cdr3_nt: TGTGCCAGCAGTTACGGCGGAAGCTCCTACAATGAGCAGTTCTTC
cdr3_aa: CASSYGGSSYNEQFF

v_call: TRBV5-8
d_call: NA
clone_size: NA
cdr3_length: 14
j_call: TRBJ2-7
cdr3_nt: TGTGCCAGCAGCTTGGCCCTGCGGGAAGGCGAGCAGTACTTC
cdr3_aa: CASSLALREGEQYF

v_call: TRBV7-6
d_call: TRBD2
clone_size: NA
cdr3_length: 16
j_call: TRBJ2-3
cdr3_nt: TGTGCCAGCAGCGTACTAGCGGGAGGGCCCCCAGATACGCAGTATTTT
cdr3_aa: CASSVLAGGPPDTQYF

v_call: TRBV7-9
d_call: NA
clone_size: NA
cdr3_length: 13
j_call: TRBJ2-1
cdr3_nt: TGTGCCAGCAACCCGACAGGTCCCAATGAGCAGTTCTTC
cdr3_aa: CASNPTGPNEQFF

v_call: TRBV6-5
d_call: TRBD1
clone_size: few
cdr3_length: 15
j_call: TRBJ2-7
cdr3_nt: TGTGCCAGCAGTTACTCAATGACAGGGTACTACGAGCAGTACTTC
cdr3_aa: CASSYSMTGYYEQYF

v_call: TRBV29-1
d_call: NA
clone_size: NA
cdr3_length: 15
j_call: TRBJ2-4
cdr3_nt: TGCAGCGTTGAAGGAGACAGTCTAGCCAAAAACATTCAGTACTTC
cdr3_aa: CSVEGDSLAKNIQYF

v_call: TRBV7-8
d_call: TRBD2
clone_size: NA
cdr3_length: 15
j_call: TRBJ2-1
cdr3_nt: TGTGCCAGCAGCTTAATGACTAGCGGGAGTGCTGAGCAGTTCTTC
cdr3_aa: CASSLMTSGSAEQFF

v_call: TRBV7-3
d_call: TRBD2
clone_size: NA
cdr3_length: 13
j_call: TRBJ2-1
cdr3_nt: TGTGCCAGCAGCTCCGGGACTAGCAATGAGCAGTTCTTC
cdr3_aa: CASSSGTSNEQFF

v_call: TRBV21-1
d_call: NA
clone_size: NA
cdr3_length: 12
j_call: TRBJ1-2
cdr3_nt: TGTGCCAGAGACGACAGGTCCTATGGCTACACCTTC
cdr3_aa: CARDDRSYGYTF

v_call: TRBV2
d_call: NA
clone_size: NA
cdr3_length: 15
j_call: TRBJ2-1
cdr3_nt: TGTGCCAGCAGTGAAAGATGGCAGGGAGGCAATGAGCAGTTCTTC
cdr3_aa: CASSERWQGGNEQFF

v_call: TRBV5-8
d_call: NA
clone_size: NA
cdr3_length: 14
j_call: TRBJ2-3
cdr3_nt: TGTGCCAGCAGTATACAGGGACCCACAGATACGCAGTATTTT
cdr3_aa: CASSIQGPTDTQYF

v_call: TRBV4-1
d_call: NA
clone_size: NA
cdr3_length: 16
j_call: TRBJ2-1
cdr3_nt: TGCGCCAGCAGCCAATCCCCGGTGCTGCCGTACAATGAGCAGTTCTTC
cdr3_aa: CASSQSPVLPYNEQFF

v_call: TRBV9
d_call: NA
clone_size: NA
cdr3_length: 15
j_call: TRBJ2-1
cdr3_nt: TGTGCCAGCAGCGTAGACGGGAGAGGTTACAATGAGCAGTTCTTC
cdr3_aa: CASSVDGRGYNEQFF

v_call: TRBV15
d_call: TRBD1
clone_size: once
cdr3_length: 16
j_call: TRBJ1-4
cdr3_nt: TGTGCCACCAGCCCAACCCGACAGGGGCACAATGAAAAACTGTTTTTT
cdr3_aa: CATSPTRQGHNEKLFF

v_call: TRBV2
d_call: TRBD1
clone_size: NA
cdr3_length: 16
j_call: TRBJ2-6
cdr3_nt: TGTGCCAGCAGCAACAGGGGGGTAATCAAGGCCAACGTCCTGACTTTC
cdr3_aa: CASSNRGVIKANVLTF

v_call: TRBV10-3
d_call: TRBD2
clone_size: once
cdr3_length: 17
j_call: TRBJ2-7
cdr3_nt: TGTGCCATCAGCCGGGCCGGAGTAGCGGGGCTTGGCTACGAGCAGTACTTC
cdr3_aa: CAISRAGVAGLGYEQYF

v_call: TRBV9
d_call: TRBD2
clone_size: NA
cdr3_length: 15
j_call: TRBJ2-2
cdr3_nt: TGTGCCAGCAGCGGGGAGGGTGGACCCCCCGGGGAGCTGTTTTTT
cdr3_aa: CASSGEGGPPGELFF

v_call: TRBV2
d_call: TRBD1
clone_size: NA
cdr3_length: 15
j_call: TRBJ2-7
cdr3_nt: TGTGCCAGCCAAGATTCGGGGACAGGGGACTACGAGCAGTACTTC
cdr3_aa: CASQDSGTGDYEQYF

v_call: TRBV6-4
d_call: NA
clone_size: NA
cdr3_length: 15
j_call: TRBJ1-1
cdr3_nt: TGTGCCAGCCCTAAATTACGGTCGAGAAACACTGAAGCTTTCTTT
cdr3_aa: CASPKLRSRNTEAFF

v_call: TRBV19
d_call: NA
clone_size: NA
cdr3_length: 12
j_call: TRBJ2-3
cdr3_nt: TGTGCCAGTAGTATAGACAACAGGGTAAAGTATTTT
cdr3_aa: CASSIDNRVKYF

v_call: TRBV15
d_call: TRBD1
clone_size: NA
cdr3_length: 15
j_call: TRBJ2-7
cdr3_nt: TGTGCCACCAGCAGAGATCTGGGACAGGGCAACGAGCAGTACTTC
cdr3_aa: CATSRDLGQGNEQYF

v_call: TRBV19
d_call: NA
clone_size: NA
cdr3_length: 15
j_call: TRBJ2-7
cdr3_nt: TGTGCCAGTAGTACCAACAGGGAAGGAGCGTACGAGCAGTACTTC
cdr3_aa: CASSTNREGAYEQYF

v_call: TRBV9
d_call: NA
clone_size: once
cdr3_length: 17
j_call: TRBJ1-4
cdr3_nt: TGTGCCAGCAGCGCCCCCTCCCTTGGGGGGTCAGTTGAAAAACTGTTTTTT
cdr3_aa: CASSAPSLGGSVEKLFF

v_call: TRBV19
d_call: NA
clone_size: NA
cdr3_length: 16
j_call: TRBJ2-5
cdr3_nt: TGTGCCAGTAGTATAGTAGCGGGACAGCCGCAAGAGACCCAGTACTTC
cdr3_aa: CASSIVAGQPQETQYF

v_call: TRBV7-8
d_call: NA
clone_size: NA
cdr3_length: 15
j_call: TRBJ2-5
cdr3_nt: TGTGCCAGCAGCTTCGGCGTCCGGGGGACAGAGACCCAGTACTTC
cdr3_aa: CASSFGVRGTETQYF

v_call: TRBV15
d_call: NA
clone_size: NA
cdr3_length: 15
j_call: TRBJ1-2
cdr3_nt: TGTGCCACCAGCAGAGGGACAGAAGGAGGCTATGGCTACACCTTC
cdr3_aa: CATSRGTEGGYGYTF

v_call: TRBV9
d_call: TRBD2
clone_size: NA
cdr3_length: 15
j_call: TRBJ2-7
cdr3_nt: TGTGCCAGCAGCGCCGGGGGGGACCCGGCCCACGAGCAGTACTTC
cdr3_aa: CASSAGGDPAHEQYF

v_call: TRBV6-4
d_call: NA
clone_size: few
cdr3_length: 15
j_call: TRBJ2-3
cdr3_nt: TGTGCCAGCAGTGACCTGGCGGGGTCCCGGGATACGCAGTATTTT
cdr3_aa: CASSDLAGSRDTQYF

v_call: TRBV7-6
d_call: TRBD1
clone_size: NA
cdr3_length: 15
j_call: TRBJ1-4
cdr3_nt: TGTGCCAGCAGCTTAGAGTGGACAGGGGCTGAAAAACTGTTTTTT
cdr3_aa: CASSLEWTGAEKLFF

v_call: TRBV6-1
d_call: NA
clone_size: NA
cdr3_length: 15
j_call: TRBJ2-3
cdr3_nt: TGTGCCAGCATTAGATTCCCCCTAGAGGGAGATACGCAGTATTTT
cdr3_aa: CASIRFPLEGDTQYF